The clone carrying this T cell receptor (beta chain) was seen a few times. Its target is unknown. This sample is drawn from a study of identical twins. Findings and caveats of the study: Recombination models fit unrelated individuals' TCR alpha sharing but underestimated twins'. Beta out-of-frame twin sharing showed a weaker excess.

With template switching, a universal primer site was added, and the cDNA carried unique molecular identifiers. TCRdb processed the 5' RACE reads anew with MiXCR; each CDR3 protein has one entry. The sample holds 250,000 or so distinct CDR3 sequences, roughly 8% seen once. V was trimmed by 8 bases and J by 1 base, leaving 18 bases between them. Germline values: CDR1 SEHNR, CDR2 FQNEAQ (reference sequence). CDR3 size: 15 residues. The sample was also linked to a second study, of yellow fever vaccine responses in identical twins.

This rearrangement joins TRBV7-9 to TRBJ2-7; D is ambiguous. The receptor's source is a woman between 18 and 30 years old in good health. The sequencing input was CD8+ T cells sorted from blood. The CDR3 region is CASAPPGFGSYEQYF. Written as DNA, the CDR3 is TGTGCCAGCGCCCCGCCCGGTTTTGGTTCCTACGAGCAGTACTTC. Looking up the rest from reference TRBV7-9 and TRBJ2-7 gives the full variable domain: DTGVSQNPRHKITKRGQNVTFRCDPISEHNRLYWYRQTLGQGPEFLTYFQNEAQLEKSRLLSDRFSAERPKGSFSTLEIQRTEQGDSAMYLCASAPPGFGSYEQYFGPGTRLTVT.